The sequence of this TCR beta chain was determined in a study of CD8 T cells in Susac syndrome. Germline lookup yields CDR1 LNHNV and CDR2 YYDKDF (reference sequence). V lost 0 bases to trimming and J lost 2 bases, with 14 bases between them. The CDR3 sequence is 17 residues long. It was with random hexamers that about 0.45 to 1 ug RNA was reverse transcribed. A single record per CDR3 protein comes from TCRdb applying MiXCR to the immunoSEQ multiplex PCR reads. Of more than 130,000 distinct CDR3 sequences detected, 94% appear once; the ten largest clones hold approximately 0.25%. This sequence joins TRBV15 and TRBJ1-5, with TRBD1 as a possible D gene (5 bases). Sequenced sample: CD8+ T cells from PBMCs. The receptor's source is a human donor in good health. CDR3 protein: CATSRDRGAAGNQPQHF. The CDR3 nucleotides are TGTGCCACCAGCAGAGATCGAGGGGCGGCTGGCAATCAGCCCCAGCATTTT.